The 22 T cell receptor beta chains given below trace back to one sample, sequenced in a study of T cell responses to AZD1222 COVID-19 vaccine. Measured with immunoSEQ multiplex PCR; TCRdb has only the in-frame clones, and not every one. Counted here are about 42,000 clones, about 91% occurring once; the ten biggest clones make up roughly 25%. This material consisted of peripheral blood, taken 28 days after the second AZD1222 dose. The receptor set was obtained from an adult who received the AZD1222 COVID-19 vaccine.

This rearrangement joins TRBV5-6 to TRBJ2-5, with a possible D match to TRBD2 (6 bases). The V end lost 2 bases, the J end lost 5 bases, and 10 bases lay between the germline ends. The germline gives CDR1 SGHDT, CDR2 YYEEEE. CDR3 length: 13 residues. The CDR3, as DNA: TGTGCCAGCAGCTTCGGGAGAGTGGAGACCCAGTACTTC. This encodes CASSFGRVETQYF.

The gene calls are TRBV6-5 and TRBJ1-2, with a tentative D call TRBD1 (6 bases). There are 14 residues in the CDR3. V shed 6 bases and J shed 0 bases, with 11 bases lying between them. Germline CDR1 is MNHEY and CDR2 is SVGAGI. CDR3 nucleotide sequence: TGTGCCAGCAGAACCGGGACACCTAACTATGGCTACACCTTC. Amino acids: CASRTGTPNYGYTF.

The chain carries TRBV7-9 and TRBJ1-3; a possible D gene is TRBD1 (6 bases). V dropped 3 bases and J dropped 2 bases, with 11 bases sitting between them. The CDR3 runs to 15 residues. CDR1 is SEHNR and CDR2 is FQNEAQ in the germline V gene (reference sequence). The CDR3 DNA sequence: TGTGCCAGCAGCTTGAGGGGGGGTGCTGGAAACACCATATATTTT. Translating it yields CASSLRGGAGNTIYF.

The chain is built from TRBV5-1 and TRBJ2-2; D possibly corresponds to TRBD2 (5 bases). The germline V gene has CDR1 SGHRS and CDR2 YFSETQ. V was clipped by 5 bases and J by 2 bases, with 19 bases between them. The CDR3 is 17 residues long. For the CDR3, the DNA is TGCGCCAGCAGGAAAGGACTCTCAACCTCCAACACCGGGGAGCTGTTTTTT. Protein sequence: CASRKGLSTSNTGELFF.

CDR3 loop: CATSRDLGGEKLFF. As DNA, the CDR3 is TGTGCCACCAGCAGAGATTTAGGGGGTGAAAAACTGTTTTTT. J is TRBJ1-4 and V is TRBV15; D possibly corresponds to TRBD1 (6 bases). V was clipped by 0 bases and J by 7 bases, with 9 bases between them. CDR1 is LNHNV and CDR2 is YYDKDF in the germline V gene (reference sequence). CDR3 length: 14 residues.

V usage is TRBV14 and J usage is TRBJ1-4; D uncertain. V lost 1 base and J lost 7, with 16 bases in between. Per germline, CDR1 SGHDN and CDR2 FVKESK. There are 16 residues in the CDR3. CDR3 DNA: TGTGCCAGCAGCCAAGGAGCCCTTTTGGGCAGTGAAAAACTGTTTTTT. It specifies CASSQGALLGSEKLFF.

J is TRBJ1-1 and V is TRBV6-5; TRBD1 aligns across 10 bases. The CDR3 is 15 residues long. Germline V gene lookup returns CDR1 MNHEY and CDR2 SVGAGI. V lost 2 bases, J lost 3 bases, and 3 bases stayed unmatched. Here the CDR3 reads CASSYQTGGYTEAFF. The CDR3 region has the DNA TGTGCCAGCAGTTACCAGACAGGGGGCTACACTGAAGCTTTCTTT.

The CDR3 loop reads CASSLTGTSVTGELFF. CDR3 DNA: TGTGCCAGCTCCTTGACCGGGACTAGCGTGACCGGGGAGCTGTTTTTT. The chain carries TRBV18 and TRBJ2-2; 10 bases line up with TRBD2. Germline-derived CDR1 and CDR2 are KGHSH and LQKENI. The CDR3 is 16 residues long. The V and J ends lost 6 bases and 5 bases, in that order; junction bases with no gene match: 9.

The chain carries TRBV7-9 and TRBJ1-6; weak D call: TRBD1 (6 bases). The CDR3 extends over 13 amino acids. V lost 5 bases to trimming and J lost 13 bases, with 15 bases between them. Germline V CDR1 and CDR2: SEHNR, FQNEAQ (reference sequence). CDR3 nucleotides: TGTGCCAGCAGCCCTGGGGGGGGGCCGCCCCTCCACTTT. This translates into CASSPGGGPPLHF.

The gene calls are TRBV2 and TRBJ2-5; D remains unclear. V lost 5 bases to trimming and J lost 7 bases, with 11 bases between them. This CDR3 is built from 12 residues. In germline, CDR1 is SNHLY, CDR2 FYNNEI. In DNA form, the CDR3 reads TGTGCCAGCAGTCCGGACCCGGGGACCCAGTACTTC. Translating gives CASSPDPGTQYF.

This clone has only one observation. V usage is TRBV15 and J usage is TRBJ1-1; 8 positions agree with TRBD1. The CDR3 has 14 residues. Germline V lookup: CDR1 LNHNV, CDR2 YYDKDF (reference sequence). The junction had 4 bases not matched to a gene; V was cut back by 7 bases and J by 0 bases. CDR3 amino acids: CATTLDRVNTEAFF. CDR3 nucleotide sequence: TGTGCCACCACCCTGGACAGGGTGAACACTGAAGCTTTCTTT.

CDR3 amino acids: CASKVGLWSNQPQHF. The CDR3 region has the DNA TGTGCCAGCAAGGTCGGGTTGTGGAGCAATCAGCCCCAGCATTTT. V gene TRBV6-5 combines with J gene TRBJ1-5; D remains unclear. The germline CDR1 and CDR2 sequences are MNHEY and SVGAGI. This CDR3 comprises 15 residues. V lost 7 bases and J 1 base, leaving 14 bases between the germline ends.

The chain joins TRBV5-1 to TRBJ2-2, with 7 bases fitting TRBD1. Germline trimming cut 5 bases from V and 7 bases from J; bases unmatched to any gene: 5. CDR1 is SGHRS, CDR2 YFSETQ, per germline. This CDR3 region has 13 residues. The CDR3 loop reads CASSNPGGGELFF. CDR3 sequence (DNA): TGCGCCAGCAGTAACCCAGGGGGCGGGGAGCTGTTTTTT.

This clone was counted only a few times. The rearrangement links TRBV6-2 or TRBV6-3 to TRBJ1-2, with unresolved D. The CDR3 is 11 residues long. Germline-derived CDR1 and CDR2 are MNHEY and SVGEGT. Trimming cost V 2 bases and J 7 bases, with 5 bases left between them. The CDR3 is CASSYVGGYTF. The CDR3 nucleotides are TGTGCCAGCAGTTACGTTGGTGGCTACACCTTC.

The chain links TRBV5-1 to TRBJ2-1, with D uncertain. V dropped 0 bases and J dropped 4 bases, with 8 bases sitting between them. Germline V gene data show CDR1 as SGHRS and CDR2 as YFSETQ. The CDR3 has 14 amino acids. The CDR3 sequence is CASSLDPPYNEQFF. The CDR3 nucleotides are TGCGCCAGCAGCTTGGATCCTCCGTACAATGAGCAGTTCTTC.

V gene TRBV6-4 combines with J gene TRBJ2-1, with TRBD1 matching over 7 bases. Trimming cost V 2 bases and J 12 bases; bases outside gene matches: 10. This CDR3 is 14 amino acids long. Germline values: CDR1 MRHNA, CDR2 SNTAGT. The DNA of the CDR3 is TGTGCCAGCAGTGACGCAAACAGGGGTTCAGCGCAGTTCTTC. Translating gives CASSDANRGSAQFF.

This clone was detected a few times. The rearrangement links TRBV5-1 to TRBJ2-2, with D perhaps TRBD2 (6 bases). The germline V gene encodes CDR1 SGHRS and CDR2 YFSETQ. The CDR3 spans 15 residues. With 2 bases removed from V and 6 bases from J, the gap between germline ends came to 14 bases. CDR3 nucleotides: TGCGCCAGCAGCTTTGGTACTAGCAAGGCCGGGGAGCTGTTTTTT. Protein sequence: CASSFGTSKAGELFF.

This clone appeared once. The chain uses TRBV4-3 and TRBJ1-2, with D possibly TRBD1 on 6 matching bases. Trimming took 1 base from V and 4 from J, leaving 16 bases between them. The germline V gene encodes CDR1 LGHNA and CDR2 YSLEER. This CDR3 is built from 16 residues. Written as DNA, the CDR3 is TGCGCCAGCAGCCAAGCCTTGAACAGGGTCGGCTATGGCTACACCTTC. Translation gives CASSQALNRVGYGYTF.

V and J are TRBV7-2 and TRBJ1-2, with D uncertain. Germline V CDR1 and CDR2: SGHTA, FQGNSA. CDR3 length: 15 amino acids. V was trimmed by 1 base and J by 0 bases, leaving 9 bases between them. CDR3 DNA sequence: TGTGCCAGCAGCTTAGGCCGTTACTCTAACTATGGCTACACCTTC. It translates to CASSLGRYSNYGYTF.

About this clone itself: Other DNA sequences within the sample encode an identical CDR3. This chain links TRBV7-6 with TRBJ1-1; possibly TRBD1 for D (6 bases). The CDR3 is 14 residues long. CDR1 is SGHVS and CDR2 is FNYEAQ in the germline V gene. The V and J ends lost 6 bases and 1 base respectively, with 12 bases between them. The CDR3 loop reads CASSSTGKNTEAFF. The CDR3, as DNA: TGTGCCAGCAGTTCCACAGGGAAGAACACTGAAGCTTTCTTT.

This chain connects TRBV2 to TRBJ1-5; D is unresolved. From germline, CDR1 is SNHLY and CDR2 FYNNEI. Between the trimmed V and J ends, which lost 0 bases and 9 bases, there was a span of 15 bases. This CDR3 is 15 amino acids long. CDR3 bases: TGTGCCAGCAGTGAAGCCGGCGGGATGGCGGGGCCCCAGCATTTT. Its protein product is CASSEAGGMAGPQHF. The variable domain in full, with the rest retrieved from reference TRBV2 and TRBJ1-5, is EPEVTQTPSHQVTQMGQEVILRCVPISNHLYFYWYRQILGQKVEFLVSFYNNEISEKSEIFDDQFSVERPDGSNFTLKIRSTKLEDSAMYFCASSEAGGMAGPQHFGDGTRLSIL.

The chain links TRBV19 to TRBJ1-5; no clear D gene. The CDR3 totals 13 residues. V was shortened by 0 bases and J by 7 bases, with 7 bases between the two germline ends. Germline CDR1 reads LNHDA; CDR2 reads SQIVND (reference sequence). Here the CDR3 DNA reads TGTGCCAGTAGTATAGATAGGCACCAGCCCCAGCATTTT. This encodes CASSIDRHQPQHF.